A single sample gave rise to the 10 T cell receptor beta chains below, sequenced in a study of blood T cell repertoires in COVID-19. Clones were sequenced by immunoSEQ multiplex PCR, and TCRdb holds only the in-frame ones, with some missing. This sample has 350,000 to 450,000 clones; approximately 90% occur once, and the top ten carry about 0.86%. The sample taken for sequencing was PBMCs or T cells enriched from blood (not recorded which). These receptors were obtained from a woman in her forties who had been exposed to COVID-19.

The J gene is TRBJ2-5, the V gene TRBV19; TRBD1 aligns across 10 bases. The CDR3 runs 14 residues. With 7 bases clipped from V and 4 bases from J, the junction kept 6 bases outside the gene matches. The germline V gene has CDR1 LNHDA and CDR2 SQIVND (reference sequence). This chain's CDR3 is CASNDRGPRETQYF. CDR3 nucleotides: TGTGCCAGTAACGACAGGGGGCCCCGAGAGACCCAGTACTTC.

The chain has TRBV9 and TRBJ2-1; TRBD2 matches at 10 bases. The CDR3 loop spans 15 amino acids. The trim removed 4 bases at V and 2 bases at J, leaving 3 bases unmatched. CDR1 and CDR2 from the germline V gene are SGDLS and YYNGEE. The CDR3 loop reads CASSNSGRAYNEQFF. The CDR3 DNA reads as TGTGCCAGCAGCAACAGCGGGAGGGCCTACAATGAGCAGTTCTTC.

The rearrangement joins TRBV5-1 to TRBJ2-7, with TRBD1 as a possible D gene (6 bases). This CDR3 is 15 amino acids long. Germline values: CDR1 SGHRS, CDR2 YFSETQ. The ends were cut back, 0 bases at V and 1 base at J, with 11 bases in the middle. The CDR3 DNA follows: TGCGCCAGCAGCTTGGAGAGACAGGATTCCTACGAGCAGTACTTC. Encoded protein: CASSLERQDSYEQYF. The full variable domain, with the rest looked up from reference TRBV5-1 and TRBJ2-7, is KAGVTQTPRYLIKTRGQQVTLSCSPISGHRSVSWYQQTPGQGLQFLFEYFSETQRNKGNFPGRFSGRQFSNSRSEMNVSTLELGDSALYLCASSLERQDSYEQYFGPGTRLTVT.

The V call is TRBV5-1, the J call TRBJ2-5; maybe TRBD1 (6 bases). Germline loops: CDR1 SGHRS, CDR2 YFSETQ. Trimming took 2 bases from V and 2 from J, leaving 13 bases between them. The CDR3 spans 15 residues. CDR3 sequence: CASSLGTGWQETQYF. As DNA, the CDR3 is TGCGCCAGCAGCTTAGGCACAGGGTGGCAAGAGACCCAGTACTTC.

The chain has TRBV5-1 and TRBJ1-2, with D perhaps matching TRBD1 (6 bases). V was clipped by 7 bases and J by 4 bases, with 11 bases between them. The CDR3 has 12 amino acids. CDR1 and CDR2 (germline): SGHRS, YFSETQ. The CDR3 DNA sequence: TGCGCCAGCCAGGGGACGGGCTATGGCTACACCTTC. Translating it yields CASQGTGYGYTF.

The genes are TRBV5-1 and TRBJ2-7; 8 nucleotides align to TRBD1. This CDR3 is built from 13 residues. Germline CDR1 reads SGHRS; CDR2 reads YFSETQ. Germline trimming cut 6 bases from V and 6 bases from J; bases unmatched to any gene: 8. DNA for the CDR3: TGCGCCAGCACCGGGACAGGTCTGACCGAGCAGTACTTC. This translates into CASTGTGLTEQYF.

This rearrangement joins TRBV10-3 to TRBJ2-1; 7 bases match TRBD1. The germline V gene encodes CDR1 ENHRY and CDR2 SYGVKD. The CDR3 is made up of 15 amino acids. The junction had 5 bases not matched to a gene; V was cut back by 0 bases and J by 6 bases. The CDR3 loop is CAISESGTGANEQFF. Here the CDR3 DNA reads TGTGCCATCAGTGAGTCGGGAACAGGGGCCAATGAGCAGTTCTTC.

V and J are TRBV7-3 and TRBJ2-3; 8 bases are shared with TRBD2. The V gene's germline CDR1 is SGHTA and CDR2 FQGTGA. This CDR3 comprises 15 residues. Trimming at V came to 4 bases and at J to 4 bases, leaving 7 bases not matched to a gene. This chain's CDR3 is CASSSAGGEADTQYF. The CDR3 DNA reads as TGTGCCAGCAGCTCTGCGGGGGGAGAGGCAGATACGCAGTATTTT.

This chain links TRBV5-6 with TRBJ1-3; D possibly corresponds to TRBD1 (5 bases). The V and J ends lost 2 bases and 1 base respectively, with 7 bases between them. CDR3 length: 14 residues. Germline lookup yields CDR1 SGHDT and CDR2 YYEEEE. DNA of the CDR3: TGTGCCAGCAGCTTTTCAGGGTCTGGAAACACCATATATTTT. Its protein product is CASSFSGSGNTIYF.

The chain employs TRBV15 and TRBJ2-5, with a tentative D call TRBD1 (5 bases). Trimming cost V 0 bases and J 10 bases, with 12 bases left between them. Per germline, CDR1 LNHNV and CDR2 YYDKDF (reference sequence). The CDR3 sequence is 13 residues long. CDR3 nucleotide sequence: TGTGCCACCAGCAGAGATCTGAAGGGGAACCAGTACTTC. Protein product: CATSRDLKGNQYF.